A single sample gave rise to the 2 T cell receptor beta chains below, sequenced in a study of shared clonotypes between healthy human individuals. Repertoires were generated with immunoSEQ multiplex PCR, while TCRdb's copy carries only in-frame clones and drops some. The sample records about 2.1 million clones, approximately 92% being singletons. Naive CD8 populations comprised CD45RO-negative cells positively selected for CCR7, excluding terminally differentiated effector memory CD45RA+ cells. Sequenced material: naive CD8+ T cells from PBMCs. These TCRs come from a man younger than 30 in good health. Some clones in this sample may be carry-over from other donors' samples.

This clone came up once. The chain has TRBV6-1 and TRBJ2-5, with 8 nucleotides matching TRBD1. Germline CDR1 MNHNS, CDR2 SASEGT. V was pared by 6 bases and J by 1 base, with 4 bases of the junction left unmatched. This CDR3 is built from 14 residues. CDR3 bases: TGTGCCAGCAGCGACAGGGGAAGCCAAGAGACCCAGTACTTC. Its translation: CASSDRGSQETQYF.

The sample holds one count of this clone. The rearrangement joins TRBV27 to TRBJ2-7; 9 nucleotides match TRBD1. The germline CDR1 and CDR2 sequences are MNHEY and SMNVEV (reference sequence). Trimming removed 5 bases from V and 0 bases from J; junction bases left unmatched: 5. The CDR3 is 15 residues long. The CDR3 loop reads CASSPDRGSSYEQYF. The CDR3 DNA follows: TGTGCCAGCAGTCCCGACAGGGGGAGCTCCTACGAGCAGTACTTC.